This T cell receptor (beta chain) was obtained from a study of Ad26.COV2.S vaccination and SARS-CoV-2 variants. The CDR3 runs 12 residues. The V gene's germline CDR1 is SQVTM and CDR2 ANQGSEA. Trimming shortened V by 6 bases and J by 5 bases, and 13 bases separated the two germline ends. The treatment is: some 20 received Ad26.COV2.S at low or high dose, single or two shots; 5 received placebo; per-sample allocation not given. Samples were taken on day 63 after the first vaccine or placebo injection. This table comes from immunoSEQ multiplex PCR, and its TCRdb copy is limited to in-frame clones, with some not included. The sample shows approximately 480,000 clones, 87% of them seen only once.

Sequenced material: peripheral blood, taken in a trial of Ad26.COV2.S vaccine versus placebo. This chain joins TRBV29-1 and TRBJ2-5; TRBD2 might be the D (6 bases). The receptor was derived from a person between 18 and 65 years old who received the Ad26.COV2.S COVID-19 vaccine or a placebo. The CDR3 sequence: CSVYLARETQYF. The CDR3 DNA is TGCAGCGTGTACCTAGCGAGGGAGACCCAGTACTTC.